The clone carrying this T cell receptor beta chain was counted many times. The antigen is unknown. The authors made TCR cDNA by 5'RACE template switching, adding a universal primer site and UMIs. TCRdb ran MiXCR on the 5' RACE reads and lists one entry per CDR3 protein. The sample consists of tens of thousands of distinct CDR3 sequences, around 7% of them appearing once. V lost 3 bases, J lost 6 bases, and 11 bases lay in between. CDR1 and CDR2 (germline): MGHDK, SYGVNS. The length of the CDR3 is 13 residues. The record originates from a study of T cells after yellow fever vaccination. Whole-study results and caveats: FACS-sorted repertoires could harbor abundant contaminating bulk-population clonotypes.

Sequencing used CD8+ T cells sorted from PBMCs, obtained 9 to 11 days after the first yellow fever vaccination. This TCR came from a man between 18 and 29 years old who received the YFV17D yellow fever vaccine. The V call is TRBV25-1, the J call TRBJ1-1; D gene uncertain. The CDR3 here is CASSETGFAEAFF. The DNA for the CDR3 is TGTGCCAGCAGTGAGACGGGATTCGCTGAAGCTTTCTTT.